This is a list of T cell receptor beta chains from one sample in a study of blood T cell repertoires in COVID-19. This table comes from immunoSEQ multiplex PCR, and its TCRdb copy is limited to in-frame clones, with some not included. The data show 220,000 or so clones, with about four fifths seen just once and about 3.3% held by the top ten. The sample taken for sequencing was PBMCs or T cells enriched from blood (not recorded which). Receptor source: a woman aged 60 to 75 who had recovered from COVID-19. Both conserved end residues are part of each CDR3. D genes are given only for firm matches. Not every row has a clone size; where given, it reads once, few, many or a size class.

J gene | D gene | clone size | V gene | CDR3 protein | CDR3 DNA
TRBJ2-3 | NA | NA | TRBV5-4 | CASEPLATDTQYF | TGTGCCAGCGAGCCACTAGCCACAGATACGCAGTATTTT
TRBJ2-7 | NA | once | TRBV7-8 | CASSDGTLNQQYF | TGTGCCAGCAGCGACGGGACACTCAACCAGCAGTACTTC
TRBJ2-3 | TRBD2 | NA | TRBV7-3 | CASSANLAGGTDTQYF | TGTGCCAGCAGCGCAAACCTAGCGGGGGGCACAGATACGCAGTATTTT
TRBJ1-2 | TRBD1 | few | TRBV29-1 | CSVEPGQNYGYTF | TGCAGCGTTGAGCCGGGACAGAACTATGGCTACACCTTC
TRBJ1-6 | NA | NA | TRBV5-5 | CASSFSSYNSPLHF | TGTGCCAGCAGCTTCAGCTCCTATAATTCACCCCTCCACTTT
TRBJ2-1 | NA | NA | TRBV9 | CAIGGTGPVHEQFF | TGTGCCATCGGGGGGACAGGACCTGTCCATGAGCAGTTCTTC
TRBJ1-5 | TRBD1 | NA | TRBV19 | CASRARVSVGTGGGRQPQHF | TGTGCCAGTAGGGCCAGGGTGAGTGTTGGGACAGGGGGAGGGAGACAGCCCCAGCATTTT
TRBJ2-2 | NA | NA | TRBV21-1 | CASSTWGLAGPNTGELFF | TGTGCCAGCAGCACCTGGGGGCTAGCGGGACCGAACACCGGGGAGCTGTTTTTT
TRBJ2-5 | NA | NA | TRBV5-1 | CASSSLQVQETQYF | TGCGCCAGCAGCTCCTTGCAGGTCCAAGAGACCCAGTACTTC
TRBJ1-1 | TRBD1 | NA | TRBV18 | CASSPFDRGRNTEAFF | TGTGCCAGCTCACCTTTCGACAGGGGCCGAAACACTGAAGCTTTCTTT
TRBJ2-3 | NA | NA | TRBV18 | CASSPSVESTDTQYF | TGTGCCAGCTCCCCTAGTGTGGAGAGCACAGATACGCAGTATTTT
TRBJ2-3 | NA | NA | TRBV6-5 | CASISGRSTDTQYF | TGTGCCAGCATTTCCGGGAGAAGCACAGATACGCAGTATTTT
TRBJ2-1 | TRBD2 | NA | TRBV29-1 | CSGLLGLAGAYNEQFF | TGCAGCGGCCTCCTTGGACTAGCGGGGGCTTACAATGAGCAGTTCTTC
TRBJ2-2 | TRBD1 | NA | TRBV10-3 | CAISPGTGASNTGELFF | TGTGCCATCAGTCCCGGGACAGGGGCCTCGAACACCGGGGAGCTGTTTTTT
TRBJ2-7 | TRBD2 | NA | TRBV7-9 | CASSLAGREGLEYF | TGTGCCAGCAGCTTAGCCGGGCGGGAGGGCCTCGAGTACTTC
TRBJ1-2 | TRBD1 | NA | TRBV10-1 | CAGGQGLYYGYTF | TGCGCCGGTGGACAGGGGTTATACTATGGCTACACCTTC
TRBJ1-2 | TRBD1 | NA | TRBV7-2 | CASSKLDRGFGYGYTF | TGTGCCAGCAGCAAACTCGACAGGGGGTTTGGCTATGGCTACACCTTC
TRBJ1-5 | NA | NA | TRBV6-1 | CASSEALYSNQPQHF | TGTGCCAGCAGTGAAGCGCTATATAGCAATCAGCCCCAGCATTTT
TRBJ1-1 | TRBD1 | NA | TRBV5-1 | CASSPIGQGGRNTEAFF | TGCGCCAGCAGCCCGATCGGACAGGGTGGCCGGAACACTGAAGCTTTCTTT
TRBJ2-7 | NA | NA | TRBV21-1 | CASSNRDRGLKAYEQYF | TGTGCCAGCAGCAACCGGGACAGGGGACTCAAAGCCTACGAGCAGTACTTC
TRBJ1-5 | NA | NA | TRBV6-5 | CASTLGGNQPQHF | TGTGCCAGCACCCTGGGAGGGAATCAGCCCCAGCATTTT
TRBJ2-3 | TRBD2 | NA | TRBV5-4 | CASSSGLAVSTDTQYF | TGTGCCAGCAGCTCTGGACTAGCGGTTAGCACAGATACGCAGTATTTT
TRBJ2-1 | TRBD2 | NA | TRBV27 | CASRPRTSGGANEQFF | TGTGCCAGCAGACCCCGGACTAGCGGGGGGGCAAATGAGCAGTTCTTC
TRBJ1-5 | NA | NA | TRBV10-3 | CAISEREGGVPQHF | TGTGCCATCAGTGAGAGGGAAGGAGGGGTGCCCCAGCATTTT
TRBJ1-2 | TRBD1 | once | TRBV12-3/TRBV12-4 | CASSPGDSSGYTF | TGTGCCAGCAGTCCCGGGGACAGTTCTGGCTACACCTTC
TRBJ2-5 | NA | once | TRBV7-2 | CASKATYTQETQYF | TGTGCCAGCAAAGCGACCTATACACAAGAGACCCAGTACTTC
TRBJ2-3 | TRBD2 | NA | TRBV10-3 | CAISESGRASGSRDTQYF | TGTGCCATCAGTGAGTCGGGTAGGGCTAGCGGGTCTCGAGATACGCAGTATTTT
TRBJ2-2 | TRBD2 | NA | TRBV2 | CASSEGLAGLVKGTGELFF | TGTGCCAGCAGTGAAGGACTAGCGGGTTTAGTGAAAGGTACCGGGGAGCTGTTTTTT
TRBJ2-1 | TRBD2 | NA | TRBV30 | CAWSAGLAGYNEQFF | TGTGCCTGGAGTGCGGGACTAGCGGGTTACAATGAGCAGTTCTTC
TRBJ2-1 | TRBD2 | many | TRBV19 | CASRGPRGSSYNEQFF | TGTGCCAGTAGAGGGCCCCGCGGGAGCTCCTACAATGAGCAGTTCTTC
TRBJ2-1 | TRBD2 | NA | TRBV7-6 | CASSYASGGFDEQFF | TGTGCCAGCAGCTATGCCTCGGGGGGTTTCGATGAGCAGTTCTTC
TRBJ2-3 | NA | once | TRBV4-2 | CASSPNLASTDTQYF | TGTGCCAGCAGCCCTAACCTAGCGAGTACAGATACGCAGTATTTT
TRBJ1-2 | TRBD1 | NA | TRBV7-9 | CASSPQGEVYGYTF | TGTGCCAGCAGCCCCCAGGGGGAGGTCTATGGCTACACCTTC
TRBJ2-3 | NA | many | TRBV3-1/TRBV3-2 | CASSQENRLGDTQYF | TGTGCCAGCAGCCAAGAAAACAGGCTGGGAGATACGCAGTATTTT
TRBJ2-7 | TRBD2 | NA | TRBV6-5 | CASSYTLAGGNEQYF | TGTGCCAGCAGTTACACTTTAGCGGGGGGAAACGAGCAGTACTTC
TRBJ1-1 | NA | NA | TRBV2 | CASSPDSDTEAFF | TGTGCCAGCAGTCCCGACAGTGACACTGAAGCTTTCTTT
TRBJ1-6 | TRBD1 | NA | TRBV3-1/TRBV3-2 | CASSQGQGNNSPLHF | TGTGCCAGCAGCCAAGGACAGGGAAATAATTCACCCCTCCACTTT
TRBJ2-7 | TRBD1 | NA | TRBV6-5 | CASSKTGGWYEQYF | TGTGCCAGCAGCAAAACAGGGGGGTGGTATGAGCAGTACTTC
TRBJ1-5 | NA | once | TRBV12-5 | CASGPNQGYQPQHF | TGTGCTAGTGGTCCAAATCAGGGTTATCAGCCCCAGCATTTT
TRBJ1-5 | TRBD1 | NA | TRBV7-9 | CASSLEGADQPQHF | TGTGCCAGCAGCTTAGAGGGGGCTGATCAGCCCCAGCATTTT
TRBJ2-5 | NA | NA | TRBV5-1 | CASSVGGQGETQYF | TGCGCCAGCAGCGTCGGAGGCCAGGGGGAGACCCAGTACTTC
TRBJ1-3 | NA | NA | TRBV5-6 | CASSLPFSGNTIYF | TGTGCCAGCAGCTTGCCGTTCTCTGGAAACACCATATATTTT
TRBJ1-4 | NA | few | TRBV6-5 | CASKLQGTNEKLFF | TGTGCCAGCAAACTTCAGGGGACTAATGAAAAACTGTTTTTT
TRBJ2-2 | NA | NA | TRBV2 | CASSNRVGTGELFF | TGTGCCAGCAGCAACAGGGTGGGCACCGGGGAGCTGTTTTTT
TRBJ1-6 | NA | NA | TRBV19 | CASSPLRDSSGNSPLHF | TGTGCCAGTAGTCCCTTGAGAGACAGCAGCGGGAATTCACCCCTCCACTTT
TRBJ1-1 | NA | NA | TRBV5-5 | CASDRWATNTEAFF | TGTGCCAGCGACCGTTGGGCTACGAACACTGAAGCTTTCTTT